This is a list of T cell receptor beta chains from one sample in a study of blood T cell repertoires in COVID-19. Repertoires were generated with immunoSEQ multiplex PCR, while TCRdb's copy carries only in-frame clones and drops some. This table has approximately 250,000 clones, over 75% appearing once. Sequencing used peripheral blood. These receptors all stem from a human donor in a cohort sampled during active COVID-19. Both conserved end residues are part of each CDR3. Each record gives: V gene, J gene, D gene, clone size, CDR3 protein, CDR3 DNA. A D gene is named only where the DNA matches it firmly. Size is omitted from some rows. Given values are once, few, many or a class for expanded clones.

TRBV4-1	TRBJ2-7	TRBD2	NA	CASSQALAGGTYEQYF	TGCGCCAGCAGCCAAGCACTCGCGGGAGGGACCTACGAGCAGTACTTC
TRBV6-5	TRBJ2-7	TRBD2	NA	CASRGLAGGLYEQYF	TGTGCCAGTAGGGGACTAGCGGGGGGTCTCTACGAGCAGTACTTC
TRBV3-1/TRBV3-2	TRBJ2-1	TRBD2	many	CASSRLGAGANNEQFF	TGTGCCAGCAGCCGCCTGGGAGCGGGGGCGAACAATGAGCAGTTCTTC
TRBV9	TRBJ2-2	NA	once	CASSVPVGGNTGELFF	TGTGCCAGCAGTGTTCCTGTGGGGGGGAACACCGGGGAGCTGTTTTTT
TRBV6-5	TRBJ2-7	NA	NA	CASRSTAYEQYF	TGTGCCAGCAGGTCGACAGCTTACGAGCAGTACTTC
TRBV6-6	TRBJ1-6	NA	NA	CASSYSSAGDHSPLHF	TGTGCCAGCAGTTACTCGTCGGCGGGGGATCATTCACCCCTCCACTTT
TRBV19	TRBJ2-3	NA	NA	CASSSRRRGSTDTQYF	TGTGCCAGTAGTAGCAGGCGTCGGGGGAGCACAGATACGCAGTATTTT
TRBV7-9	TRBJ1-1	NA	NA	CASSLQGLREAFF	TGTGCCAGCAGCTTACAGGGTCTTAGGGAAGCTTTCTTT
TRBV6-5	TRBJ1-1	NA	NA	CASRSHTGNTEAFF	TGTGCCAGCAGAAGCCATACAGGGAACACTGAAGCTTTCTTT
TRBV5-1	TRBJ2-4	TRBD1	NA	CASSLGQGAKNIQYF	TGCGCCAGCAGCCTGGGACAGGGAGCCAAAAACATTCAGTACTTC
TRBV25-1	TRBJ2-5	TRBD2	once	CASSEAGVRPVETQYF	TGTGCCAGCAGTGAAGCGGGGGTAAGACCGGTAGAGACCCAGTACTTC
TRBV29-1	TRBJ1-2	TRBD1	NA	CSVLRQGTDYGYTF	TGCAGCGTTCTTCGACAGGGGACAGACTATGGCTACACCTTC
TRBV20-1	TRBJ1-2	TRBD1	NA	CSSNRGHGYTF	TGCAGTTCCAACAGGGGCCATGGCTACACCTTC
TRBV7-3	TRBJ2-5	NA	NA	CASSLMSGETQYF	TGTGCCAGCAGCCTGATGAGTGGAGAGACCCAGTACTTC
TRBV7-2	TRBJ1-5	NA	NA	CASSFGTLSNQPQHF	TGTGCCAGCAGCTTCGGGACACTCAGCAATCAGCCCCAGCATTTT
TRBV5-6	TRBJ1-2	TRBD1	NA	CASSLGDRSANYGYTF	TGTGCCAGCAGCTTGGGGGACAGGTCGGCTAACTATGGCTACACCTTC
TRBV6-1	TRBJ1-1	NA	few	CASSEFQGLLNTEAFF	TGTGCCAGCAGTGAATTTCAGGGTCTATTGAACACTGAAGCTTTCTTT
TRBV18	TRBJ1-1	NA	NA	CASSPQVTEAFF	TGTGCCAGCTCACCGCAGGTCACTGAAGCTTTCTTT
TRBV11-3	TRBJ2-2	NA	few	CASSLGRQGRAGELFF	TGTGCCAGCAGCTTGGGACGACAGGGGAGGGCCGGGGAGCTGTTTTTT
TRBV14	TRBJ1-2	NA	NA	CASSQRGSYGYTF	TGTGCCAGCAGCCAAAGGGGCAGCTATGGCTACACCTTC
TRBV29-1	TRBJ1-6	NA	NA	CSVALTADNSPLHF	TGCAGCGTTGCTTTAACAGCGGATAATTCACCCCTCCACTTT
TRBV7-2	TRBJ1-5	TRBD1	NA	CASSLDAGGNQPQHF	TGTGCCAGCAGCTTAGACGCAGGGGGTAATCAGCCCCAGCATTTT
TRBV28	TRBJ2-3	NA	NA	CASSLLGATDTQYF	TGTGCCAGCAGTTTATTGGGGGCTACAGATACGCAGTATTTT
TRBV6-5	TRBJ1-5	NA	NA	CASATGLSNQPQHF	TGTGCCAGCGCGACCGGACTTTCAAATCAGCCCCAGCATTTT
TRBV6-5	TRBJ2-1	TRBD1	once	CASSPRDRVEQFF	TGTGCCAGCAGTCCGCGGGACAGGGTTGAGCAGTTCTTC
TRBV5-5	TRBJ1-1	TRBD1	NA	CASSLGPGGTEAFF	TGTGCCAGCAGCTTGGGTCCAGGGGGCACTGAAGCTTTCTTT
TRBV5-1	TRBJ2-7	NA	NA	CASSLVGSTYEQYF	TGCGCCAGCAGCTTGGTTGGTAGTACCTACGAGCAGTACTTC
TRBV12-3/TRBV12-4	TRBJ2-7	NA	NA	CASSLDLGSEYF	TGTGCCAGCAGTTTAGACCTAGGTTCCGAGTACTTC
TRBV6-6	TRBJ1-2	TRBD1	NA	CASSPRQGAVRGYTF	TGTGCCAGCAGTCCTCGACAGGGGGCGGTTCGCGGCTACACCTTC
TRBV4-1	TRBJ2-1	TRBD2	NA	CASSQDNGRSYNEQFF	TGCGCCAGCAGCCAAGATAACGGGAGGTCCTACAATGAGCAGTTCTTC
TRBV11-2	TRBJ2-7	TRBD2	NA	CASSSALAGGHSYEQYF	TGTGCCAGCAGCTCCGCTTTGGCGGGGGGGCACTCCTACGAGCAGTACTTC
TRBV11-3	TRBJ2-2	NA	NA	CASSAGTGTGELFF	TGTGCCAGCAGCGCCGGGACTGGCACCGGGGAGCTGTTTTTT
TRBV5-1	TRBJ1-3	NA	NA	CASSVGPGGNTIYF	TGCGCCAGCAGCGTAGGTCCAGGAGGAAACACCATATATTTT
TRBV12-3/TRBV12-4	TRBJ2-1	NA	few	CASSPQGEREQFF	TGTGCCAGCAGTCCTCAAGGGGAACGTGAGCAGTTCTTC
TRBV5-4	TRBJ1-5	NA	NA	CASSLEQARPQHF	TGTGCCAGCAGCTTGGAGCAGGCCCGGCCCCAGCATTTT
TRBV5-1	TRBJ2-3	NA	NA	CASSLSLIRASTDTQYF	TGCGCCAGCAGCTTATCACTGATCAGGGCCAGCACAGATACGCAGTATTTT
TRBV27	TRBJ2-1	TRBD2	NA	CASSPTTSTSGRGRGYNEQFF	TGTGCCAGCAGTCCAACAACCTCGACTAGCGGGAGAGGCCGTGGGTACAATGAGCAGTTCTTC
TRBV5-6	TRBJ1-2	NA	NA	CASIDTLGAGDYGYTF	TGTGCCAGCATCGATACGTTGGGGGCCGGTGACTATGGCTACACCTTC
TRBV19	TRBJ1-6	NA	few	CASSIALPGSYNSPLHF	TGTGCCAGTAGTATCGCTCTCCCGGGCTCCTATAATTCACCCCTCCACTTT
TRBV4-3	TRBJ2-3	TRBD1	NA	CASSGGTGALSTDTQYF	TGCGCCAGCAGTGGCGGGACAGGGGCTCTGAGCACAGATACGCAGTATTTT
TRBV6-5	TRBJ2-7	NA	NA	CASSYSGRYEQYF	TGTGCCAGCAGTTACTCGGGCAGGTACGAGCAGTACTTC
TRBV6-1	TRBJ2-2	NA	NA	CASSEAPDAAGELFF	TGTGCCAGCAGTGAAGCGCCAGACGCGGCCGGGGAGCTGTTTTTT
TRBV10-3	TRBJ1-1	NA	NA	CAISETGRVASTEAFF	TGTGCCATCAGTGAGACCGGGAGGGTGGCTAGCACTGAAGCTTTCTTT
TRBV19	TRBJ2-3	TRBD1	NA	CASSPGQASTDTQYF	TGTGCCAGTAGTCCCGGACAGGCTAGCACAGATACGCAGTATTTT
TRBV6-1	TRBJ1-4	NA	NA	CASSEALQGSATNEKLFF	TGTGCCAGCAGTGAAGCACTACAGGGCTCTGCAACTAATGAAAAACTGTTTTTT
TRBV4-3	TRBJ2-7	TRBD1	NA	CASSRDRGREQYF	TGCGCCAGCAGCCGGGACAGGGGACGCGAGCAGTACTTC
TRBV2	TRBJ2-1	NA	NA	CASSPYSEYNEQFF	TGTGCCAGCAGTCCCTATAGCGAATACAATGAGCAGTTCTTC
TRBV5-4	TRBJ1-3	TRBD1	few	CASSLEIRTGGSGNTIYF	TGTGCCAGCAGCTTGGAAATTCGGACAGGGGGCTCTGGAAACACCATATATTTT
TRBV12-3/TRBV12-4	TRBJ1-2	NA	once	CASSFLPRYGYTF	TGTGCCAGCAGTTTTCTCCCGCGCTATGGCTACACCTTC
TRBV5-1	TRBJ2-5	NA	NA	CASRYGRQETQYF	TGCGCCAGTCGGTACGGTCGTCAAGAGACCCAGTACTTC